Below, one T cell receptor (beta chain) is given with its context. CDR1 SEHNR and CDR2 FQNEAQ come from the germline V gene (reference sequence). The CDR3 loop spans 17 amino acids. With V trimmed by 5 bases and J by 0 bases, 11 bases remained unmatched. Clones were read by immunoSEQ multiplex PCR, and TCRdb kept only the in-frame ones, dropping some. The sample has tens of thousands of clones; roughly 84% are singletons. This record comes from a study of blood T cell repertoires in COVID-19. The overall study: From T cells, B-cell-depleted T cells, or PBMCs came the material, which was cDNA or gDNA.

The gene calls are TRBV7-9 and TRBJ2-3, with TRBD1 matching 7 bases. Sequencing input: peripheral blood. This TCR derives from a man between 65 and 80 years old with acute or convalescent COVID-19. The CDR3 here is CASSLRRQGRSTDTQYF. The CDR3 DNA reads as TGTGCCAGCAGCCTACGACGACAGGGCCGCAGCACAGATACGCAGTATTTT.